The 24 T cell receptor beta chains presented below share a single source sample, sequenced in a study of blood T cell repertoires in COVID-19. Clones were sequenced by immunoSEQ multiplex PCR, and TCRdb holds only the in-frame ones, with some missing. The table records about 81,000 clones, about 86% of them present only once. Sequencing was carried out using peripheral blood. These receptors were obtained from a woman aged 80 or older with acute or convalescent COVID-19.

The chain combines TRBV28 with TRBJ2-2; no definite D call. The germline gives CDR1 MDHEN, CDR2 SYDVKM. Trimming left V 6 bases short and J 6 bases short, with 17 bases between. The CDR3 sequence is 15 residues long. The CDR3 loop is CASSTPNSMAGELFF. The DNA of the CDR3 is TGTGCCAGCAGCACACCGAATAGCATGGCCGGGGAGCTGTTTTTT.

The chain combines TRBV2 with TRBJ1-5; tentative D call: TRBD1 (6 bases). The CDR3 loop spans 15 amino acids. Germline-derived CDR1 and CDR2 are SNHLY and FYNNEI. The V and J ends lost 5 bases and 1 base respectively, with 12 bases between them. CDR3 bases: TGTGCCAGCAGTCGGGACATCGGGAGCAATCAGCCCCAGCATTTT. Translation gives CASSRDIGSNQPQHF.

CDR3 in amino acids: CASSPTGGGNQPQHF. The CDR3, as DNA: TGTGCCAGTAGTCCGACAGGGGGGGGCAATCAGCCCCAGCATTTT. The chain has TRBV19 and TRBJ1-5; 9 bases are a match to TRBD1. V gave up 5 bases and J gave up 2 bases; unmatched junction bases: 4. Germline V gene data show CDR1 as LNHDA and CDR2 as SQIVND (reference sequence). The CDR3 is 15 residues long. The full variable domain, with the rest looked up from reference TRBV19 and TRBJ1-5, is DGGITQSPKYLFRKEGQNVTLSCEQNLNHDAMYWYRQDPGQGLRLIYYSQIVNDFQKGDIAEGYSVSREKKESFPLTVTSAQKNPTAFYLCASSPTGGGNQPQHFGDGTRLSIL.

This rearrangement joins TRBV11-3 to TRBJ2-2; D perhaps matches TRBD2 (6 bases). Trimming removed 5 bases at V and 5 bases at J, with 15 bases between. CDR1 and CDR2 (germline): SGHNT, YENEEA. The CDR3 extends over 15 amino acids. The CDR3 protein is CASSPRGGGTGELFF. The CDR3 region has the DNA TGTGCCAGCAGCCCCCGGGGAGGAGGGACCGGGGAGCTGTTTTTT.

The V and J genes are TRBV7-2 and TRBJ1-1, with D possibly matching TRBD1 (5 bases). Trimming pared 8 bases from V and 4 bases from J, leaving 17 bases between. CDR1 and CDR2 from the germline V gene are SGHTA and FQGNSA. This CDR3 region has 14 residues. This CDR3 is CASSWLQGSTEAFF. CDR3 DNA: TGTGCCAGCTCCTGGCTCCAGGGTAGCACTGAAGCTTTCTTT.

The chain is built from TRBV7-2 and TRBJ2-2; D may be TRBD1 (6 bases). Germline values: CDR1 SGHTA, CDR2 FQGNSA. Trimming took 5 bases from V and 1 from J, leaving 14 bases between them. The CDR3 has 16 residues. The chain's CDR3 is CASSPSRTVNTGELFF. In DNA, the CDR3 is TGTGCCAGCAGCCCCTCGAGGACAGTGAACACCGGGGAGCTGTTTTTT.

Note on this clone: A read error may account for a junction end that differs from germline. The chain employs TRBV7-9 and TRBJ1-1; tentatively, D is TRBD1 (6 bases). This CDR3 is 15 amino acids long. Germline assignment: CDR1 SEHNR and CDR2 FQNEAQ (reference sequence). The CDR3 DNA sequence: TGTGCCAGCAGCCCAAGGGGGGGGCTGAATACTGAAGCTTTCTTT. It yields the protein CASSPRGGLNTEAFF.

The rearrangement joins TRBV10-3 to TRBJ2-5; the match to TRBD2 covers 9 bases. The CDR3 length is 13 residues. The V gene's germline CDR1 is ENHRY and CDR2 SYGVKD. J lost 5 bases, V lost 11 bases, and 9 bases had no gene match. The CDR3 DNA follows: TGTGCCTGGCGGGAGGGGGAGGGGGAGACCCAGTACTTC. It yields the protein CAWREGEGETQYF.

The table lists this clone with a few counts. Sequence at one end of the junction differs from germline and may be a read error. The chain links TRBV7-7 to TRBJ1-2; 9 nucleotides agree with TRBD1. Germline assignment: CDR1 SSHAT and CDR2 FNYEAQ (reference sequence). The CDR3 consists of 13 residues. In nucleotides, the CDR3 is TGTGCTAGCAGCCCTGGACAGGGGTATGGCTACACCTTC. It encodes CASSPGQGYGYTF.

The CDR3 reads CASSLKQGGSYEQYF. In DNA, the CDR3 is TGCGCCAGCAGCTTGAAACAGGGGGGTTCCTACGAGCAGTACTTC. V and J are TRBV5-1 and TRBJ2-7; TRBD1 matches at 8 bases. The germline CDR1 and CDR2 sequences are SGHRS and YFSETQ. The CDR3 totals 15 residues. V lost 1 base, J lost 1 base, and 4 bases stayed unmatched.

The chain uses TRBV21-1 and TRBJ2-3; TRBD2 reflects the table's D call only, with no check against the DNA. TRBV21-1 is listed as a pseudogene. The length of the CDR3 is 15 residues. CDR3 loop: CASSEAGGEADTQYF. The CDR3 DNA is TGTGCCAGCAGCGAAGCGGGGGGAGAAGCAGATACGCAGTATTTT.

The gene calls are TRBV4-3 and TRBJ1-1, with unresolved D. V lost 4 bases to trimming and J lost 5 bases, with 11 bases between them. The CDR3 is 13 amino acids. CDR1 is LGHNA and CDR2 is YSLEER in the germline V gene. Here the CDR3 DNA reads TGCGCCAGCAGCCGAGGAGTAAGGACTGAAGCTTTCTTT. Amino acid sequence: CASSRGVRTEAFF.

V and J are TRBV3-1 (or the pseudogene TRBV3-2) and TRBJ2-7, with 12 bases that match TRBD2. The length of the CDR3 is 15 residues. J was trimmed by 7 bases and V by 3 bases; bases with no gene match: 7. Looked up from germline, CDR1 is LGHDT and CDR2 is YNNKEL (reference sequence). The CDR3 here is CASSQGLAGSWEQYF. The CDR3 region has the DNA TGTGCCAGCAGCCAGGGACTAGCGGGTAGCTGGGAGCAGTACTTC.

The CDR3 loop is CASSLELYNEQFF. CDR3 nucleotide sequence: TGTGCCAGCAGCTTGGAGCTTTACAATGAGCAGTTCTTC. The J gene is TRBJ2-1, the V gene TRBV5-6; D is ambiguous. Germline values: CDR1 SGHDT, CDR2 YYEEEE. The CDR3 runs to 13 residues. Trimming removed 0 bases at V and 4 bases at J, with 5 bases between.

The chain combines TRBV5-5 with TRBJ1-4; D gene uncertain. Germline assignment: CDR1 SGHKS and CDR2 YYEKEE (reference sequence). Trimming cost V 4 bases and J 1 base, with 8 bases left between them. The CDR3 has 14 amino acids. The CDR3 nucleotides read TGTGCCAGCAGCCTAACGGGAACTAATGAAAAACTGTTTTTT. It specifies CASSLTGTNEKLFF.

The rearrangement joins TRBV27 to TRBJ1-5; possible D gene TRBD1, 5 bases. Germline lookup yields CDR1 MNHEY and CDR2 SMNVEV (reference sequence). This CDR3 contains 18 residues. V was clipped by 2 bases and J by 1 base, with 18 bases between them. CDR3 DNA sequence: TGTGCCAGCAGTTTAAGAACACCCGGTGCAGGGAGCAATCAGCCCCAGCATTTT. This translates into CASSLRTPGAGSNQPQHF.

The chain joins TRBV5-1 to TRBJ1-1; D not resolved. Germline CDR1 is SGHRS and CDR2 is YFSETQ. The CDR3 consists of 14 residues. V was shortened by 0 bases and J by 1 base, with 7 bases between the two germline ends. CDR3 DNA sequence: TGCGCCAGCAGCTTGGAGCCAGGGAACACTGAAGCTTTCTTT. Translating it yields CASSLEPGNTEAFF.

This chain links TRBV6-1 with TRBJ2-1, with 11 bases aligning to TRBD1. This CDR3 contains 16 residues. V lost 10 bases, J lost 4 bases, and 12 bases stayed unmatched. Germline CDR1 MNHNS, CDR2 SASEGT. The CDR3: CATTKAGTGGYNEQFF. CDR3 sequence (DNA): TGTGCCACCACTAAAGCTGGGACAGGGGGGTACAATGAGCAGTTCTTC.

This clone was detected only once. The rearrangement links TRBV7-2 to TRBJ2-1; D not resolved. Trimming pared 5 bases from V and 10 bases from J, leaving 21 bases between. CDR1 and CDR2 from the germline V gene are SGHTA and FQGNSA. CDR3 length: 15 residues. CDR3 sequence (DNA): TGTGCCAGCAGCCGCCCACGGTTAGATTTCTTCGAGCAGTTCTTC. Protein sequence: CASSRPRLDFFEQFF.

This chain's CDR3 is CASSQKGTSGGSSYNEQFF. The CDR3 DNA reads TGCGCCAGCAGCCAGAAGGGGACTAGCGGGGGAAGCTCCTACAATGAGCAGTTCTTC. This chain connects TRBV5-1 to TRBJ2-1; TRBD2 matches at 14 bases. CDR3 length equals 19 residues. Germline assignment: CDR1 SGHRS and CDR2 YFSETQ. Unmatched junction bases numbered 9, after V lost 4 bases and J lost 0 bases.

This chain links TRBV4-3 with TRBJ2-3; 8 bases are shared with TRBD2. The CDR3 is made up of 16 amino acids. V lost 4 bases to trimming and J lost 1 base; unmatched junction nucleotides: 7. Germline V gene lookup returns CDR1 LGHNA and CDR2 YSLEER. The CDR3 nucleotides read TGCGCCAGCAGCCGTTACGGGGGGGCTGGCACAGATACGCAGTATTTT. It translates to CASSRYGGAGTDTQYF.

The CDR3 DNA follows: TGTGCCAGCTCACCACCAGGCAGGGGGCGAGAAAAACTGTTTTTT. It yields the protein CASSPPGRGREKLFF. The chain joins TRBV18 to TRBJ1-4; 8 bases align to TRBD1. Germline-derived CDR1 and CDR2 are KGHSH and LQKENI. This CDR3 contains 15 residues. J gave up 8 bases and V 0 bases, and 5 bases lay outside the gene matches.

This chain joins TRBV11-2 and TRBJ2-7; 8 bases are shared with TRBD2. The CDR3 sequence is 13 residues long. The trim removed 6 bases at V and 5 bases at J, leaving 6 bases unmatched. Looked up from germline, CDR1 is SGHAT and CDR2 is FQNNGV. This chain's CDR3 is CASRPRGDHEQYF. CDR3 in DNA: TGTGCCAGCAGACCGCGGGGGGACCACGAGCAGTACTTC.

The gene calls are TRBV3-1 (or the pseudogene TRBV3-2) and TRBJ2-5; a weak D match, TRBD2 (5 bases). Germline lookup yields CDR1 LGHDT and CDR2 YNNKEL (reference sequence). The V end lost 4 bases, the J end lost 2 bases, and 8 bases lay between the germline ends. The CDR3 extends over 13 amino acids. CDR3: CASSPRTQETQYF. As DNA, the CDR3 is TGTGCCAGCAGCCCACGGACTCAAGAGACCCAGTACTTC.